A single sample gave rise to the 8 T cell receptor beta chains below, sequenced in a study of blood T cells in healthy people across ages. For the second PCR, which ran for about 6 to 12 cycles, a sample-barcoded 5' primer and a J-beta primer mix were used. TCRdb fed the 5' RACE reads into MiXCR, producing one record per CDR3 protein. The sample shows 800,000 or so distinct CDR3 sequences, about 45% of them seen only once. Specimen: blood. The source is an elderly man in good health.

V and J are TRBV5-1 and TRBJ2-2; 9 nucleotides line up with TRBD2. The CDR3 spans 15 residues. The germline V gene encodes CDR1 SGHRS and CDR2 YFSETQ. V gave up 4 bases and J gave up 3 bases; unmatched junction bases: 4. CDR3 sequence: CASSRLAVDTGELFF. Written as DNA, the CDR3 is TGCGCCAGCAGCAGACTAGCGGTCGACACCGGGGAGCTGTTTTTT.

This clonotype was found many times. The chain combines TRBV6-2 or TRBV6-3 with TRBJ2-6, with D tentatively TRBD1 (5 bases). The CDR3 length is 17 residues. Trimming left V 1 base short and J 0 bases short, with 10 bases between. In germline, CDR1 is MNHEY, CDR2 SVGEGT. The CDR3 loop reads CASSYLTEFSGANVLTF. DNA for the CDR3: TGTGCCAGCAGTTACTTGACAGAGTTCTCTGGGGCCAACGTCCTGACTTTC.

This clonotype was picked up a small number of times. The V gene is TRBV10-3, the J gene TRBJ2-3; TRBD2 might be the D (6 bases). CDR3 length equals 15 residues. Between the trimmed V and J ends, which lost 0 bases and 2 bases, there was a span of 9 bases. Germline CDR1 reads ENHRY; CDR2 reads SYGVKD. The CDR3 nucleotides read TGTGCCATCAGTGAGTCGGGGGACTCCACAGATACGCAGTATTTT. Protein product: CAISESGDSTDTQYF.

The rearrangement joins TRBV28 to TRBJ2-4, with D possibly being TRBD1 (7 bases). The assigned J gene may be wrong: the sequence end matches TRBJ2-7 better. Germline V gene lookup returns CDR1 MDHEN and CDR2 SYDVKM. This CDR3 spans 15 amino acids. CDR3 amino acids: CASSLIARGVDEQYF. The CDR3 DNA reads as TGTGCCAGCAGTTTAATTGCCAGGGGGGTCGACGAGCAGTACTTC.

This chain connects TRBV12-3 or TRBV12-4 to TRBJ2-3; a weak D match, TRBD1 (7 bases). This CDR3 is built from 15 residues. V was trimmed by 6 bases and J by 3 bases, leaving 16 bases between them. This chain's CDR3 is CASSGAGGGTDTQYF. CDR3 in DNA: TGTGCCAGCAGCGGTGCAGGGGGAGGAACAGATACGCAGTATTTT.

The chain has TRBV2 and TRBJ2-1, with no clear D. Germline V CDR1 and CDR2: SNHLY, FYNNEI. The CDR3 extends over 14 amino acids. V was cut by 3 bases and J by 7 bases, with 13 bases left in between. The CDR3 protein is CASSDNGLVNEQFF. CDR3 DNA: TGTGCCAGCAGTGACAACGGGTTGGTGAATGAGCAGTTCTTC.

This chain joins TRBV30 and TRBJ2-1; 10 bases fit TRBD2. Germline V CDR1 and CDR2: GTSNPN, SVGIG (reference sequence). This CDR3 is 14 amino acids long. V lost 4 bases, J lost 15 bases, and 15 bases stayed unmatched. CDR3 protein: CAWTGTSVLRGGFF. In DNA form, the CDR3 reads TGTGCCTGGACCGGGACTAGCGTCCTCAGGGGGGGGTTCTTC.

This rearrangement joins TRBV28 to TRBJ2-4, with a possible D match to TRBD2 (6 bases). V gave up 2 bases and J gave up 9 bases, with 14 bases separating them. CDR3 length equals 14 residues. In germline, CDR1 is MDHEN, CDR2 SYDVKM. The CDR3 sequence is CASSLQGLGVIQYF. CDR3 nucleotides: TGTGCCAGCAGTTTACAGGGACTGGGAGTCATTCAGTACTTC.